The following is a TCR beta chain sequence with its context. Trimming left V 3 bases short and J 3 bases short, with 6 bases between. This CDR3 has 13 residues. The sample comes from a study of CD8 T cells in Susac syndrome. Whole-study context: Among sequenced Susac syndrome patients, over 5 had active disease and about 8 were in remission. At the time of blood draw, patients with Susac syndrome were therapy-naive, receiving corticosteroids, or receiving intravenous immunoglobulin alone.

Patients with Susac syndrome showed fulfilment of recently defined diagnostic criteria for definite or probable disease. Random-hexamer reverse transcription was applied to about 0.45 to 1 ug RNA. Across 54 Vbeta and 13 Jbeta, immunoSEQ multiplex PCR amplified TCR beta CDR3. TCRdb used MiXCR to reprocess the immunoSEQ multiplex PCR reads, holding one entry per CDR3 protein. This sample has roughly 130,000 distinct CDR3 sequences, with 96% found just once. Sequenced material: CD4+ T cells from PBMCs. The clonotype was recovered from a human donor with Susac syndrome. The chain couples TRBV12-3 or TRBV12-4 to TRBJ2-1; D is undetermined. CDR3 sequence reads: CASSFPNYNEQFF. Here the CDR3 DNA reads TGTGCCAGCAGTTTCCCCAACTACAATGAGCAGTTCTTC.